This T cell receptor beta chain was found in a study of shared clonotypes between healthy human individuals. Measured with immunoSEQ multiplex PCR; TCRdb has only the in-frame clones, and not every one. This table has about 2.1 million clones, approximately 92% appearing once. Study-level results: All-four-donor shared clonotypes had higher generation probabilities than non-shared clonotypes did.

To note about this clone: Its antigen is not identified.

Trimming took off 3 bases at V and 3 bases at J, with 5 bases between the two ends. This CDR3 spans 12 amino acids. Germline V gene data show CDR1 as WNHNN and CDR2 as SYGVQD (reference sequence). CD45RO negativity and positive selection for CCR7 defined naive CD8 cells, a population that excluded terminally differentiated effector memory CD45RA+ cells. This chain connects TRBV10-1 to TRBJ2-5; D not certain. The receptor was derived from a man aged 18 to 35 in good health. Some clones in this sample may be carry-over from other donors' samples. Sequencing was performed on naive CD8+ T cells from PBMCs. In nucleotides, the CDR3 is TGCGCCAGCAGTGACCACGAAGAGACCCAGTACTTC. This gives the protein CASSDHEETQYF.